This T cell receptor (beta chain) was observed in a study of blood T cells in healthy people across ages. Primers used in a second PCR of about 6 to 11 cycles were a sample-barcoded 5' primer and a J-beta primer mix. TCRdb analysed the 5' RACE reads with MiXCR anew, one entry per CDR3 protein. Of roughly 500,000 distinct CDR3 sequences in the sample, around 24% were seen once. The CDR3 is 16 amino acids. Per the germline V gene, CDR1 is DFQATT and CDR2 is SNEGSKA (reference sequence). Unmatched junction bases numbered 9, after V lost 7 bases and J lost 2 bases. The sample was also linked to a second study, of T cells of mothers and their children.

The chain is built from TRBV20-1 and TRBJ2-7, with TRBD2 identical over 15 bases. The receptor's source is a boy younger than 18 in good health. Sequencing was done on a sample of blood. In nucleotides, the CDR3 is TGCAGTGGAAAGGGACTAGCGGGGGGTATCCCCTACGAGCAGTACTTC. It specifies CSGKGLAGGIPYEQYF.